A single sample gave rise to the 10 T cell receptor beta chains below, sequenced in a study of siplizumab effects on memory and regulatory T cells. Sequencing was performed with immunoSEQ multiplex PCR; in TCRdb, only in-frame clones are kept and a portion is missing. The data contain about 82,000 clones, about nine tenths of them singletons. Sequencing was done on a sample of Tregs sorted from blood. These receptors all stem from a human donor in good health.

The J gene is TRBJ2-3, the V gene TRBV7-2; D gene uncertain. V dropped 5 bases and J dropped 6 bases, with 12 bases sitting between them. Per the germline V gene, CDR1 is SGHTA and CDR2 is FQGNSA. This CDR3 region has 13 residues. Here the CDR3 reads CASSKNPRDTQYF. The CDR3 bases are TGTGCCAGCAGCAAGAACCCTCGGGATACGCAGTATTTT. Full variable domain (remainder filled in from reference TRBV7-2 and TRBJ2-3): GAGVSQSPSNKVTEKGKDVELRCDPISGHTALYWYRQSLGQGLEFLIYFQGNSAPDKSGLPSDRFSAERTGGSVSTLTIQRTQQEDSAVYLCASSKNPRDTQYFGPGTRLTVL.

This clone was detected only once. V usage is TRBV7-2 and J usage is TRBJ2-6; no reliable D call. The CDR3 consists of 16 residues. Trimming cost V 1 base and J 0 bases, with 7 bases left between them. From germline, CDR1 is SGHTA and CDR2 FQGNSA. The DNA for the CDR3 is TGTGCCAGCAGCTTAGGGTCGCTCTCTGGGGCCAACGTCCTGACTTTC. Amino acids: CASSLGSLSGANVLTF.

The V call is TRBV5-6, the J call TRBJ2-2; weak D call: TRBD2 (6 bases). This CDR3 region has 16 residues. Trimming cost V 7 bases and J 1 base, with 17 bases left between them. CDR1 is SGHDT and CDR2 is YYEEEE in the germline V gene. The CDR3 loop is CASRSRTSWNTGELFF. The CDR3 coding sequence is TGTGCCAGCCGCTCCCGTACTAGCTGGAACACCGGGGAGCTGTTTTTT. Drawing the rest from reference TRBV5-6 and TRBJ2-2, the complete variable domain is DAGVTQSPTHLIKTRGQQVTLRCSPKSGHDTVSWYQQALGQGPQFIFQYYEEEERQRGNFPDRFSGHQFPNYSSELNVNALLLGDSALYLCASRSRTSWNTGELFFGEGSRLTVL.

This clone was picked up a small number of times. The chain uses TRBV5-6 and TRBJ2-7; TRBD2 aligns across 9 bases. J was trimmed by 2 bases and V by 2 bases; bases with no gene match: 8. Germline CDR1 is SGHDT and CDR2 is YYEEEE. The CDR3 runs 16 residues. Written as DNA, the CDR3 is TGTGCCAGCAGCTTATTCGCGGGGGGGAGCACCTACGAGCAGTACTTC. Residues: CASSLFAGGSTYEQYF.

The chain uses TRBV19 and TRBJ1-1; no definite D call. The V and J ends lost 7 bases and 7 bases respectively, with 19 bases between them. From germline, CDR1 is LNHDA and CDR2 SQIVND (reference sequence). The CDR3 has 14 amino acids. The DNA of the CDR3 is TGTGCCAGTAACCCTTCGCGGGCCACTGTTGAAGCTTTCTTT. This sequence encodes CASNPSRATVEAFF.

This clone has a single count. V and J are TRBV11-2 and TRBJ1-5, with a weak D call TRBD1 (6 bases). Deletions cut 1 base from V and 5 bases from J, with 12 bases between. The germline gives CDR1 SGHAT, CDR2 FQNNGV. There are 15 residues in the CDR3. DNA of the CDR3: TGTGCCAGCAGCTTAGGGGCAGGGGCTCATCAGCCCCAGCATTTT. Translated, it gives CASSLGAGAHQPQHF.

This clone was picked up a small number of times. This rearrangement joins TRBV7-3 to TRBJ1-2; TRBD1 matches at 8 bases. The V and J ends lost 1 base and 4 bases, in that order; junction bases with no gene match: 5. The CDR3 is 15 residues long. Germline V CDR1 and CDR2: SGHTA, FQGTGA. CDR3 protein: CASSLITRGLYGYTF. CDR3 bases: TGTGCCAGCAGCTTAATTACCAGGGGGCTCTATGGCTACACCTTC.

CDR3 nucleotide sequence: TGTGCCATCGCTGACCGACAGGGGCCAAATGAAAAACTGTTTTTT. Amino acids: CAIADRQGPNEKLFF. The V gene is TRBV10-3, the J gene TRBJ1-4; 8 bases fit TRBD1. Germline V gene lookup returns CDR1 ENHRY and CDR2 SYGVKD. V gave up 8 bases and J gave up 5 bases; unmatched junction bases: 10. There are 15 residues in the CDR3.

The chain is built from TRBV9 and TRBJ1-4; 7 bases line up with TRBD1. The CDR3 is made up of 16 amino acids. V gave up 3 bases and J gave up 1 base; unmatched junction bases: 6. Germline loops: CDR1 SGDLS, CDR2 YYNGEE. CDR3 DNA sequence: TGTGCCAGCAGCGGACGGACAGGCCTAACTAATGAAAAACTGTTTTTT. This encodes CASSGRTGLTNEKLFF.

V usage is TRBV5-8 and J usage is TRBJ1-5; TRBD1 might be the D (5 bases). This CDR3 has 15 residues. Germline lookup yields CDR1 SGHTS and CDR2 YDEGEE. V lost 6 bases and J 0 bases, leaving 13 bases between the germline ends. CDR3 in amino acids: CASTRTGTSNQPQHF. The CDR3 DNA is TGTGCCAGCACCCGCACAGGTACTAGCAATCAGCCCCAGCATTTT.